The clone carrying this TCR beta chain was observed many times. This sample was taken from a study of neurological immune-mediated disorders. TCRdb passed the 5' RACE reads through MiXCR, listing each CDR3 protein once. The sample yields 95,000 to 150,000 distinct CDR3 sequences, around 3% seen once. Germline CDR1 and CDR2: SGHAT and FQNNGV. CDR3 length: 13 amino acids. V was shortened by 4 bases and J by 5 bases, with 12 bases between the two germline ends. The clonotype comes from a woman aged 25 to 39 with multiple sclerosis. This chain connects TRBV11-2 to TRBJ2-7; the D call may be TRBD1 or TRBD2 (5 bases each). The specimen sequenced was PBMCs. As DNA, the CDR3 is TGTGCCAGCAGCTGGGACGGTGTAAACGAGCAGTACTTC. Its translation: CASSWDGVNEQYF.